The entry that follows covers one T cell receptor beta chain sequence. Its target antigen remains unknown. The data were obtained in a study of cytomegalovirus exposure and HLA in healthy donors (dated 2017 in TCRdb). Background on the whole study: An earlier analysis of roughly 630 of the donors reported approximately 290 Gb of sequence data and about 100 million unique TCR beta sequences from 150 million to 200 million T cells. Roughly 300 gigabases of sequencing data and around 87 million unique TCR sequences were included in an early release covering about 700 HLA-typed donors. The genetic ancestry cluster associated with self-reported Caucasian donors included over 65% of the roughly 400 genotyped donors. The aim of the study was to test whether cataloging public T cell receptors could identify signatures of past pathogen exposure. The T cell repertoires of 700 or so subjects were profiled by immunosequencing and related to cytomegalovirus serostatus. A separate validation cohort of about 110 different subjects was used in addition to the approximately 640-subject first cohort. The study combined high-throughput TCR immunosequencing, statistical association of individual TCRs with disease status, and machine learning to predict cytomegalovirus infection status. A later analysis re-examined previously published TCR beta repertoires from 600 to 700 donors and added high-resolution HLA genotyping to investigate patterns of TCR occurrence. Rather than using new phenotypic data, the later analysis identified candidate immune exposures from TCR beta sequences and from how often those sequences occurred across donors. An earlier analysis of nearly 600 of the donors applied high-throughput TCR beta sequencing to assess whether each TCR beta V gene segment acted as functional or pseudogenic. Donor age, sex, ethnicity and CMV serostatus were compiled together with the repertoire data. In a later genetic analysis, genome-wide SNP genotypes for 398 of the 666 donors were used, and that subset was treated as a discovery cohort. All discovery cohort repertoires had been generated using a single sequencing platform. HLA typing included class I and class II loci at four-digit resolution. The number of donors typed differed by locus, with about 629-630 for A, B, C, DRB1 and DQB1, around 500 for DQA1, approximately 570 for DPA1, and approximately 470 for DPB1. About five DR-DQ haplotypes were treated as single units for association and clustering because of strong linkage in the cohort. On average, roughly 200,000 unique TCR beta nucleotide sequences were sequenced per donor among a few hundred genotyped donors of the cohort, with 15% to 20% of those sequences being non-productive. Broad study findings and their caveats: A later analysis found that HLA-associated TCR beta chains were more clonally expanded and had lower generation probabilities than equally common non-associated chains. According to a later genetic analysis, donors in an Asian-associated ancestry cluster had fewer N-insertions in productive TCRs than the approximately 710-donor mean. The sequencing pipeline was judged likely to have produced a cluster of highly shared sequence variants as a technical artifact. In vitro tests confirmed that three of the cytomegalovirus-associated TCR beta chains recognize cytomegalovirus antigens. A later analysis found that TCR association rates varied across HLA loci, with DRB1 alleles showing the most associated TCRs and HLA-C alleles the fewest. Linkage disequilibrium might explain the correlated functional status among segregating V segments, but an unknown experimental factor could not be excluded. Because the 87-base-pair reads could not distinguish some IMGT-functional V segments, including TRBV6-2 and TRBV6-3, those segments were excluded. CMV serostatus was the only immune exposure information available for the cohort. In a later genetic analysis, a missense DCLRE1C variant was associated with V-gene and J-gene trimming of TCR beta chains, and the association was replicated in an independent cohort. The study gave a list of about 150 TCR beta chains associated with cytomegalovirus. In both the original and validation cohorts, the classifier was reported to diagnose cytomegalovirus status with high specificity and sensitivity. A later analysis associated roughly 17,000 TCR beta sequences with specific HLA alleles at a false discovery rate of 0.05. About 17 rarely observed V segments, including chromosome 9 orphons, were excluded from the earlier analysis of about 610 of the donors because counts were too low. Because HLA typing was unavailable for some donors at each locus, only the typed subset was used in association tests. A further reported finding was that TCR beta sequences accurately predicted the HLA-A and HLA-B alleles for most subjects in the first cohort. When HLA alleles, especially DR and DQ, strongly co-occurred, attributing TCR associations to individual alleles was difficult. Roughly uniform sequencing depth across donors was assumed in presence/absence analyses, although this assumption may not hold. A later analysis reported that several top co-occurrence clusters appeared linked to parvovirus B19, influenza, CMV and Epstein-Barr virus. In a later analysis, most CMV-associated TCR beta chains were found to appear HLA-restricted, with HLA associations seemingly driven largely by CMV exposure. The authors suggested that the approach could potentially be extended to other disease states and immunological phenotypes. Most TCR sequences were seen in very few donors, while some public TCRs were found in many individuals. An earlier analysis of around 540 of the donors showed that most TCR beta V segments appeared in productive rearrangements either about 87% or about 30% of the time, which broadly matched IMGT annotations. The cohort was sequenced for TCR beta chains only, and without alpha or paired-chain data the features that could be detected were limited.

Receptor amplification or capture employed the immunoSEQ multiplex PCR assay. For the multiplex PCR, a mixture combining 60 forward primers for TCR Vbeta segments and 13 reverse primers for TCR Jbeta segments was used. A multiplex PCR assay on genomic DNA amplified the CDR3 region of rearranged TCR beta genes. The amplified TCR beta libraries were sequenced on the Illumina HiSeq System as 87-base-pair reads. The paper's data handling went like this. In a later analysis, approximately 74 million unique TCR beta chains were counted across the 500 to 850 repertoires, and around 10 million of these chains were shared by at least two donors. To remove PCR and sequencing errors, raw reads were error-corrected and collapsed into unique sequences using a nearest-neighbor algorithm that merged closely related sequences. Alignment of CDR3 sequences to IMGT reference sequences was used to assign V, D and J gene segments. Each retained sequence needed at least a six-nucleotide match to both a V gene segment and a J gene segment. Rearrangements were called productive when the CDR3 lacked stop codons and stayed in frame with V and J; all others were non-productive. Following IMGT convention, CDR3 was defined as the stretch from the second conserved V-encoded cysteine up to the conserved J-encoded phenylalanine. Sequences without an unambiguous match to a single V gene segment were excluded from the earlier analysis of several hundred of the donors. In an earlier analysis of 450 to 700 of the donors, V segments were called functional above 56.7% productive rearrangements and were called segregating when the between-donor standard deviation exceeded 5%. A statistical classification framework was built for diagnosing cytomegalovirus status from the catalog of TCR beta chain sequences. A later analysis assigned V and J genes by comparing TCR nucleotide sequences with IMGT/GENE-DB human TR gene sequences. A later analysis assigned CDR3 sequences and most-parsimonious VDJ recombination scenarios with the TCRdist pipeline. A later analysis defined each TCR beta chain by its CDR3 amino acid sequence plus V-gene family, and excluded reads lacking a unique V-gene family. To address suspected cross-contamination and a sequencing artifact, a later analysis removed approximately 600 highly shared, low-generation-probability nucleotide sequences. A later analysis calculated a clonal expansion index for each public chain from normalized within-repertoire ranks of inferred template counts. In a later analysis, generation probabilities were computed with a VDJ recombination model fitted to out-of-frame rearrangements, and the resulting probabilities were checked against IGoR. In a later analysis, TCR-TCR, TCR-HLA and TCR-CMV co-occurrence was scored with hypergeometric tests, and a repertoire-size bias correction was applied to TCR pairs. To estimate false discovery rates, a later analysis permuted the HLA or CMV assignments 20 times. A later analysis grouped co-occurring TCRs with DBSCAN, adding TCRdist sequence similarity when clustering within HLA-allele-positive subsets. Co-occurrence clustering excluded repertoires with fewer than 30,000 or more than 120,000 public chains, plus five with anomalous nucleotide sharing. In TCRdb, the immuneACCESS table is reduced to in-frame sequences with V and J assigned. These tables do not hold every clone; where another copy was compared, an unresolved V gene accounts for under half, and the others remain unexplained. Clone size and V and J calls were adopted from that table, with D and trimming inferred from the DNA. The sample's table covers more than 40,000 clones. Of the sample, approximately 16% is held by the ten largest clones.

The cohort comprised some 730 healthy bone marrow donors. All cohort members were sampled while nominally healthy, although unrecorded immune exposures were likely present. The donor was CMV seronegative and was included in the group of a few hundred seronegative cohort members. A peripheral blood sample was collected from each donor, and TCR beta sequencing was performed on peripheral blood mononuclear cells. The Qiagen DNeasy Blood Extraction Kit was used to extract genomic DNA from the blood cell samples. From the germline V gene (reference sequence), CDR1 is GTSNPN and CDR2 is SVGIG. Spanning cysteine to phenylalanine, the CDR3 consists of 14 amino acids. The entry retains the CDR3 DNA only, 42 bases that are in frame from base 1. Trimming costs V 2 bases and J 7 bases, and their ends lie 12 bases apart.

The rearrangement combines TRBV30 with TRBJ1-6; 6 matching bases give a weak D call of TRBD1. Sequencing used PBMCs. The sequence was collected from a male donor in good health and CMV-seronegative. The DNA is TGTGCCTGGAGTTCTGGACAGACGAATTCACCCCTCCACTTT. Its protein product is CAWSSGQTNSPLHF.